Listed below are T cell receptor beta chains from one sample, sequenced in a study of identical twins. TCRdb independently ran MiXCR on the 5' RACE reads; one entry per CDR3 protein. The table shows 1,800,000 or so distinct CDR3 sequences, with less than 40% occurring only once. The sequencing sample was made of cord blood. The receptors stem from a newborn girl in good health. CDR3s include the opening cysteine and the closing phenylalanine or tryptophan. The order of the fields is J gene, V gene, CDR3 protein.

TRBJ2-1	TRBV9	CASSVSNQYNEQFF
TRBJ2-1	TRBV3-1	CASSRRGAHNEQFF
TRBJ2-7	TRBV28	CASSFRRGRKSDEQYF
TRBJ2-1	TRBV4-1	CASSQEGGWSYNEQFF
TRBJ2-3	TRBV12-5	CASGLAVEGTDTQYF
TRBJ2-5	TRBV2	CVSSENRLQETQYF
TRBJ2-3	TRBV20-1	CSAREGATSGARDTQYF
TRBJ2-4	TRBV10-3	CAISESGGAKNIQYF
TRBJ2-7	TRBV5-1	CASSLAHRRVDEQYF
TRBJ2-7	TRBV25-1	CASRPRDDYEQYF
TRBJ2-7	TRBV20-1	CSARDPQDLYEQYF
TRBJ2-7	TRBV29-1	CSVEGGGPLSYEQYF
TRBJ2-3	TRBV11-2	CASSFLVDSTDTQYF
TRBJ2-6	TRBV13	CASSFAGGTVTSGADVLTF
TRBJ2-7	TRBV20-1	CSAPPGRSYEQYF
TRBJ2-3	TRBV5-8	CASSTRLTKPDTQYF
TRBJ2-4	TRBV15	CATSRDYREIAKNIQYF
TRBJ2-7	TRBV3-1	CASRQSSGGPYEQYF
TRBJ2-5	TRBV20-1	CSARIFTQLNEQYF
TRBJ2-5	TRBV7-2	CASSPRQGRAYQETQYF
TRBJ1-2	TRBV12-3/TRBV12-4	CASSPGGQGRVNYGYTF
TRBJ2-3	TRBV7-2	CASSFLFSGRSPNTDTQYF
TRBJ1-2	TRBV2	CASSDRSNYGYTF